Listed below are T cell receptor beta chains from one sample, sequenced in a study of neurological immune-mediated disorders. TCRdb reprocessed the 5' RACE reads with MiXCR, giving one entry per CDR3 protein. Seen here are some 50,000 distinct CDR3 sequences, around 1.9% observed once, and the top ten hold 2% to 2.5%. Sequenced sample: PBMCs. The receptors were sampled from a woman in her 40s with multiple sclerosis. CDR3s include the opening cysteine and the closing phenylalanine or tryptophan. D genes are given only for firm matches. Expanded clones are given a class, and other clones once, few, many or no size at all.

TRBJ1-2	TRBV18	TRBD1	many	13	TGTGCCAGCTCACCGAGGGGGCAGGATGGCTACACCTTC	CASSPRGQDGYTF
TRBJ2-3	TRBV20-1	-	few	11	TGCAGTGCTAGGAGGGCAGATACGCAGTATTTT	CSARRADTQYF
TRBJ2-7	TRBV4-2	-	many	13	TGTGCCAGCAGCCAGGCCCACACCTACGAGCAGTACTTC	CASSQAHTYEQYF
TRBJ2-3	TRBV20-1	-	many	15	TGCAGTGCTAGAGAAGGTTACCTCGTCACAGATACGCAGTATTTT	CSAREGYLVTDTQYF
TRBJ2-3	TRBV12-3/TRBV12-4	-	many	12	TGTGCCAGCAGGCCCGACAGGCCCGGGGTGTATTTT	CASRPDRPGVYF
TRBJ2-3	TRBV24-1	-	many	15	TGTGCCACCGGTAGTCCGGGGACTAGCACAGATACGCAGTATTTT	CATGSPGTSTDTQYF
TRBJ2-1	TRBV15	TRBD1	many	14	TGTGCCACCAGCCCCCGGACAGGGTCGAATGAGCAGTTCTTC	CATSPRTGSNEQFF
TRBJ1-2	TRBV29-1	TRBD1	many	15	TGCAGCGTTTGGGGGGGCGCCCGGGACAGGTCTGGCTACACCTTC	CSVWGGARDRSGYTF
TRBJ1-3	TRBV20-1	-	many	15	TGCAGTGGTCGCCGTGGAGGGCCTTTTGGAAACACCATATATTTT	CSGRRGGPFGNTIYF
TRBJ1-1	TRBV5-1	TRBD1	many	16	TGCGCCAGCAGCCCGGACAGGGGGCAGACGGACACTGAAGCTTTCTTT	CASSPDRGQTDTEAFF
TRBJ2-3	TRBV19	TRBD1	-	15	TGTGCCAGTAATCAACCGGGACAGCCAACAGATACGCAGTATTTT	CASNQPGQPTDTQYF
TRBJ1-1	TRBV7-9	-	many	14	TGTGCCAGCAGCTTCTCAGGTCGGAACACTGAAGCTTTCTTT	CASSFSGRNTEAFF
TRBJ1-6	TRBV20-1	-	many	13	TGCAGTGCTAGAAGGGGTCCCATCTCACCCCTCCACTTT	CSARRGPISPLHF
TRBJ1-5	TRBV24-1	TRBD1	many	15	TGTGCCACCAGTGATTCTCGACAGGGAGGCCAGCCCCAGCATTTT	CATSDSRQGGQPQHF
TRBJ2-7	TRBV6-6	-	many	15	TGTGCCAGCAGTTACTCGGAGGGAACCACTGTAGAGCAGTACTTC	CASSYSEGTTVEQYF
TRBJ2-3	TRBV5-1	-	many	14	TGCGCCAGCAGCTTCCTTCCGGGAACAGATACGCAGTATTTT	CASSFLPGTDTQYF
TRBJ2-1	TRBV20-1	TRBD1	many	17	TGCAGTGCTAGATCCCACCTGGACAGGGGCTATTACAATGAGCAGTTCTTC	CSARSHLDRGYYNEQFF
TRBJ2-1	TRBV5-1	TRBD2	many	13	TGCGCCAGCAGGTTTGGGGGGGAGAGCGAGCAGTTCTTC	CASRFGGESEQFF
TRBJ2-7	TRBV5-5	TRBD1	many	15	TGTGCCAGCAGGTCCGGGACAGGGTCCTCCTACGAGCAGTACTTC	CASRSGTGSSYEQYF